This T cell receptor (beta chain) was recovered during a study of T cells in Graves' hyperthyroidism and ophthalmopathy. TCR beta CDR3 region amplification was performed from RNA transcripts. HTBI primers were the set used in a first-round RT-PCR of the TCR CDR3. TCRdb itself ran the multiplex PCR reads through MiXCR, one entry per CDR3 protein. Among approximately 690,000 distinct CDR3 sequences, around 20% were seen once, and the ten largest hold 30% to 40%. Enrolled ophthalmopathy patients presented with a Clinical Activity Score of at least 3, a NOSPECS grade of at least 4, and disease duration under 3 months. Germline V gene sequence: CDR1 SGHAT, CDR2 FQNNGV. The length of the CDR3 is 16 residues. The ends lost 0 bases at V and 2 bases at J; junction bases unmatched: 4. This clonotype came up many times.

The chain combines TRBV11-2 with TRBJ2-1; 7 positions match TRBD2. The sample comprised blood. The source is a man aged 25-45 years with Graves' ophthalmopathy. The CDR3 sequence: CASSLEPGGAYNEQFF. DNA for the CDR3: TGTGCCAGCAGCTTAGAACCGGGAGGCGCCTACAATGAGCAGTTCTTC.